These T cell receptor beta chains were read from a single sample in a study of T cells in Graves' hyperthyroidism and ophthalmopathy. TCRdb passed the multiplex PCR reads through MiXCR, listing each CDR3 protein once. Altogether 350,000 to 400,000 distinct CDR3 sequences are present, roughly 18% being singletons, with the ten largest covering over 35%. The material sequenced was blood. The receptors shown here come from a young man with Graves' ophthalmopathy. Both conserved end residues are part of each CDR3. A D gene is named only where the DNA matches it firmly. Not every row has a clone size; where given, it reads once, few, many or a size class.

TRBJ2-6 TRBV27 17 NA NA TGTGCCAGCAGTGCCCCGGGACGGAGCTCTGGGGCCAACGTCCTGACTTTC CASSAPGRSSGANVLTF
TRBJ1-2 TRBV7-9 15 NA NA TGTGCCAGCACGGCTCCGGGGGGCCCCGGTTGGGGCTACACCTTC CASTAPGGPGWGYTF
TRBJ2-7 TRBV7-8 16 NA few TGTGCCAGCAGCCACCTAGGACAGCTTGGCCCCTCCGAGCAGTACTTC CASSHLGQLGPSEQYF
TRBJ1-4 TRBV7-9 14 TRBD1 few TGTGCCAGCCGGGACAGGGGTAGGAATGAAAAACTGTTTTTT CASRDRGRNEKLFF
TRBJ2-1 TRBV12-3/TRBV12-4 14 TRBD2 many TGTGCCAGCAGGAGCGGGGGGGGCATCAATGAGCAGTTCTTC CASRSGGGINEQFF
TRBJ1-1 TRBV15 16 NA few TGTGCCACCAGCAGAGACCTGGGGGGGACGTACGCTGAAGCTTTCTTT CATSRDLGGTYAEAFF
TRBJ2-6 TRBV27 14 NA NA TGTGCCAGCAGTCGGAGGGGTGGGGCCAACGTCCTGACTTTC CASSRRGGANVLTF
TRBJ1-1 TRBV12-3/TRBV12-4 15 NA many TGTGCCAGCACCCTAAATCCCGAAACGGGCGCTGAAGCTTTCTTT CASTLNPETGAEAFF
TRBJ1-5 TRBV6-1 13 NA many TGTGCCAGCAGTCGAGGGCCCATTCAGCCCCAGCATTTT CASSRGPIQPQHF
TRBJ1-4 TRBV11-2 13 NA many TGTGCCAGCAGCTTAGAGGCAGCCTCTAAACTGTTTTTT CASSLEAASKLFF